What follows describes a single T cell receptor (beta chain). What it recognizes is unknown. This record belongs to a study of cytomegalovirus exposure and HLA in healthy donors. Overall study results and limits: Despite most TCR sequences being rare, some public TCRs occurred in many donors. It was in a later analysis that TCR association rates were seen to vary by HLA locus, highest for DRB1 and lowest for HLA-C.

CDR3 size: 15 residues. CDR1 and CDR2 from the germline V gene are LNHNV and YYDKDF (reference sequence). Trimming shortened V by 0 bases and J by 6 bases, and 14 bases separated the two germline ends. Amplification used 60 Vbeta primers and 13 Jbeta primers. Libraries were prepared by immunoSEQ multiplex PCR; TCRdb keeps only in-frame clonotypes and omits some of them. Of just over 25,000 clones listed, approximately 70% were seen once; the top ten hold 4% to 4.5%. Sequencing was done on a sample of PBMCs. The rearrangement links TRBV15 to TRBJ1-1; no firm D call. The TCR sequence derives from a woman aged 50 to 60 in good health and CMV-seronegative. CDR3 DNA sequence: TGTGCCACCAGCAGAGATCTCGAGGGCAACTCTGAAGCTTTCTTT. Its protein product is CATSRDLEGNSEAFF.